The 21 T cell receptor beta chains below all came from one sample that was sequenced in a study of blood T cells in healthy people across ages. Together with a sample-barcoded 5' primer, a J-beta primer mix was included in a second PCR lasting about 6 to 11 cycles. TCRdb fed the 5' RACE reads into MiXCR, producing one record per CDR3 protein. In the table there are 550,000 to 700,000 distinct CDR3 sequences, 25% to 30% of which are singletons. Sequencing was carried out using blood. These receptors all come from a woman in her seventies in good health.

This clonotype was seen only a few times. This chain joins TRBV28 and TRBJ2-1; D may be TRBD1 (5 bases). The J call is in doubt because the DNA end fits TRBJ2-7 better. CDR1 is MDHEN, CDR2 SYDVKM, per germline. The CDR3 contains 12 residues. The CDR3 DNA is TGTGCCAGTGGCCAGCAGGGCTACGAGCAGTACTTC. Translated, it gives CASGQQGYEQYF.

V usage is TRBV12-3 or TRBV12-4 and J usage is TRBJ2-5; 10 bases align to TRBD1. The CDR3 length is 16 residues. Germline trimming cut 6 bases from V and 2 bases from J; bases unmatched to any gene: 9. CDR3 amino acids: CASSTLGTGEQETQYF. CDR3 bases: TGTGCCAGCAGCACCCTAGGGACAGGGGAACAAGAGACCCAGTACTTC.

In this sample, this clonotype turned up a few times. The rearrangement joins TRBV15 to TRBJ2-4, with D perhaps TRBD1 (5 bases). In germline, CDR1 is LNHNV, CDR2 YYDKDF (reference sequence). This CDR3 has 18 residues. The ends were cut back, 0 bases at V and 0 bases at J, with 15 bases in the middle. CDR3 protein: CATSRDQGRPIAKNIQYF. CDR3 sequence (DNA): TGTGCCACCAGCAGAGATCAGGGCCGTCCTATAGCCAAAAACATTCAGTACTTC.

This chain connects TRBV2 to TRBJ2-5, with D hard to call. Gene TRBJ2-1 matches the end of the DNA better, so the J call may be wrong. This CDR3 spans 14 amino acids. Germline V gene sequence: CDR1 SNHLY, CDR2 FYNNEI. The CDR3 DNA reads as TGTGCCAGCAGTGAAGAGGGTGTGGGAAGTGAGCAGTTCTTC. This sequence encodes CASSEEGVGSEQFF.

The sample holds a few counts of this clonotype. The chain uses TRBV27 and TRBJ2-6; 8 positions agree with TRBD2. Trimming cost V 11 bases and J 1 base; bases outside gene matches: 1. Germline V gene lookup returns CDR1 MNHEY and CDR2 SMNVEV (reference sequence). CDR3 length equals 13 residues. As DNA, the CDR3 is TGTGCCTGCGGGAGGTCTGGGGCCAACGTCCTGACTTTC. It yields the protein CACGRSGANVLTF.

Only a few counts were recorded for this clonotype. The chain uses TRBV12-3 or TRBV12-4 and TRBJ2-2; unclear D gene. V was clipped by 1 base and J by 0 bases, with 3 bases between them. The CDR3 is 14 amino acids. CDR3: CASSLESNTGELFF. The CDR3 nucleotides are TGTGCCAGCAGTTTAGAGTCGAACACCGGGGAGCTGTTTTTT.

The rearrangement links TRBV4-3 to TRBJ1-4; 7 bases match TRBD1. V trimming: 1 base; J trimming: 8 bases; junction bases outside the gene matches: 7. The CDR3 totals 15 residues. The V gene's germline CDR1 is LGHNA and CDR2 YSLEER. CDR3 sequence reads: CASSQGIQGWEKLFF. DNA for the CDR3: TGCGCCAGCAGCCAAGGCATACAGGGGTGGGAAAAACTGTTTTTT.

The chain joins TRBV11-2 to TRBJ1-4; D not resolved. Trimming pared 5 bases from V and 4 bases from J, leaving 11 bases between. The CDR3 is 14 residues long. Per germline, CDR1 SGHAT and CDR2 FQNNGV. CDR3 sequence reads: CASSPERYNEKLFF. CDR3 coding DNA: TGTGCCAGCAGCCCGGAAAGGTATAATGAAAAACTGTTTTTT. Looking up the rest from reference TRBV11-2 and TRBJ1-4 gives the full variable domain: EAGVAQSPRYKIIEKRQSVAFWCNPISGHATLYWYQQILGQGPKLLIQFQNNGVVDDSQLPKDRFSAERLKGVDSTLKIQPAKLEDSAVYLCASSPERYNEKLFFGSGTQLSVL.

In its sample, this clonotype was seen many times. This chain links TRBV7-2 with TRBJ2-3, with 10 bases aligning to TRBD2. The CDR3 has 16 residues. Trimming removed 6 bases from V and 10 bases from J; junction bases left unmatched: 16. Germline V gene lookup returns CDR1 SGHTA and CDR2 FQGNSA. CDR3 in amino acids: CASSPRPFSGGASQYF. CDR3 coding DNA: TGTGCCAGCAGTCCTAGGCCCTTCAGCGGGGGGGCCTCGCAGTATTTT.

The sample holds a few counts of this clonotype. The chain couples TRBV12-3 or TRBV12-4 to TRBJ1-2; D not resolved. Trimming took off 6 bases at V and 4 bases at J, with 12 bases between the two ends. The CDR3 has 13 amino acids. CDR3 DNA sequence: TGTGCCAGCAGCCCGGACGTCTTCTATGGCTACACCTTC. Protein: CASSPDVFYGYTF.

About this clonotype itself: One junction end does not reproduce the germline sequence, and a read error may be involved. The V and J genes are TRBV4-2 and TRBJ1-5, with unresolved D. The CDR3 loop spans 14 amino acids. CDR1 and CDR2 (germline): LGHNA, YNFKEQ. The CDR3 region has the DNA TGTGCCAGCAGTCAAGACGGGTACAATCAGCCCCAGCATTTT. Its translation: CASSQDGYNQPQHF.

In its sample, this clonotype was seen many times. The V gene is TRBV6-2 or TRBV6-3, the J gene TRBJ2-1, with D possibly TRBD2 on 6 matching bases. The CDR3 extends over 14 amino acids. Trimming pared 0 bases from V and 5 bases from J, leaving 8 bases between. The germline V gene has CDR1 MNHEY and CDR2 SVGEGT. The CDR3 region is CASSYSSGDNEQFF. The CDR3 region has the DNA TGTGCCAGCAGTTACTCCTCGGGGGACAATGAGCAGTTCTTC.

The table lists this clonotype with a few counts. The genes are TRBV6-4 and TRBJ2-5; D possibly uses TRBD1 or TRBD2 (5 bases each). The CDR3 totals 14 residues. Germline loops: CDR1 MRHNA, CDR2 SNTAGT. Trimming shortened V by 2 bases and J by 9 bases, and 16 bases separated the two germline ends. DNA of the CDR3: TGTGCCAGCAGTGACGAGTGGGGAAGAGGGGCCCAGTACTTC. This sequence encodes CASSDEWGRGAQYF.

This clonotype showed up just once. The chain couples TRBV24-1 to TRBJ1-1, with D uncertain. Germline V gene lookup returns CDR1 KGHDR and CDR2 SFDVKD. CDR3 size: 15 residues. V lost 2 bases and J 1 base, leaving 10 bases between the germline ends. CDR3 sequence: CATSDSRTANTEAFF. The DNA for the CDR3 is TGTGCCACCAGTGATTCAAGGACGGCGAACACTGAAGCTTTCTTT.

V gene TRBV18 combines with J gene TRBJ2-5; 10 bases agree with TRBD2. TRBJ2-1 matches the DNA end more closely, so the J call is doubtful. Germline V gene sequence: CDR1 KGHSH, CDR2 LQKENI. This CDR3 region has 16 residues. The CDR3 loop is CASFARLSGGADEQFF. The CDR3 region has the DNA TGTGCCAGCTTCGCCCGGCTAAGCGGGGGGGCGGATGAGCAGTTCTTC.

The chain is built from TRBV6-5 and TRBJ1-3, with D perhaps matching TRBD1 (6 bases). The V end was cut by 4 bases, the J end by 3 bases, with 13 bases between. The CDR3 has 15 amino acids. Germline V gene lookup returns CDR1 MNHEY and CDR2 SVGAGI. In nucleotides, the CDR3 is TGTGCCAGCAGTTGGAAACAGGGTGGTGGAAACACCATATATTTT. Protein: CASSWKQGGGNTIYF.

The chain employs TRBV6-2 or TRBV6-3 and TRBJ2-7; 12 nucleotides align to TRBD2. CDR1 and CDR2 from the germline V gene are MNHEY and SVGEGT. The trim removed 10 bases at V and 2 bases at J, leaving 6 bases unmatched. This CDR3 contains 14 residues. CDR3: CAKRRLAGAYEQYF. CDR3 in DNA: TGTGCCAAACGCCGACTAGCGGGAGCCTACGAGCAGTACTTC.

The J gene is TRBJ1-1, the V gene TRBV5-1; weak D call: TRBD1 (6 bases). There are 13 residues in the CDR3. The V end lost 4 bases, the J end lost 6 bases, and 13 bases lay between the germline ends. Per the germline V gene, CDR1 is SGHRS and CDR2 is YFSETQ. DNA for the CDR3: TGCGCCAGCAGCGAACTCCGGACAGCTGAAGCTTTCTTT. Protein: CASSELRTAEAFF. Complete variable domain (other parts from reference TRBV5-1 and TRBJ1-1): KAGVTQTPRYLIKTRGQQVTLSCSPISGHRSVSWYQQTPGQGLQFLFEYFSETQRNKGNFPGRFSGRQFSNSRSEMNVSTLELGDSALYLCASSELRTAEAFFGQGTRLTVV.

This clonotype was seen at least ten times. The V and J genes are TRBV6-1 and TRBJ2-5; D not resolved. The J call may be faulty, since TRBJ2-1 better matches the DNA end. Per germline, CDR1 MNHNS and CDR2 SASEGT. The CDR3 has 11 residues. The CDR3 sequence is CASSIYGEQFF. The CDR3 region has the DNA TGTGCCAGCAGTATCTACGGCGAGCAGTTCTTC.

The chain couples TRBV5-1 to TRBJ2-5; D not certain. With 0 bases removed from V and 4 bases from J, the gap between germline ends came to 10 bases. CDR1 and CDR2 (germline): SGHRS, YFSETQ. The CDR3 is 14 amino acids. CDR3 sequence reads: CASSLAPFPETQYF. DNA for the CDR3: TGCGCCAGCAGCTTGGCCCCATTCCCAGAGACCCAGTACTTC.

This chain links TRBV18 with TRBJ1-2; no definite D call. This CDR3 is built from 15 residues. Germline assignment: CDR1 KGHSH and CDR2 LQKENI. V lost 2 bases to trimming and J lost 3 bases, with 13 bases between them. The CDR3 bases are TGTGCCAGCTCACCAAACACAGAAACCGACTATGGCTACACCTTC. It specifies CASSPNTETDYGYTF.